The 5 T cell receptor beta chains below all came from one sample that was sequenced in a study of blood T cells in healthy people across ages. A second about 7 to 11 cycle PCR used barcoded and J-beta primers. Using its own MiXCR run on the 5' RACE reads, TCRdb lists one record per CDR3 protein. The sample records some 1 million distinct CDR3 sequences, 35% to 55% being singletons. Sequenced: blood. The receptors shown here come from a woman aged 55-69 years in good health.

This clonotype was seen a handful of times. The rearrangement links TRBV29-1 to TRBJ2-7, with D possibly matching TRBD2 (6 bases). CDR1 SQVTM and CDR2 ANQGSEA come from the germline V gene. V was shortened by 7 bases and J by 1 base, with 17 bases between the two germline ends. The CDR3 is 14 residues long. DNA for the CDR3: TGCAGCGCCAAGACTAGTTTTAGGTCCTACGAGCAGTACTTC. Protein sequence: CSAKTSFRSYEQYF.

This clonotype was counted only a few times. The rearrangement uses TRBV5-1 and TRBJ2-3; D not resolved. CDR3 size: 16 residues. Germline assignment: CDR1 SGHRS and CDR2 YFSETQ. The V and J ends lost 0 bases and 5 bases respectively, with 16 bases between them. For the CDR3, the DNA is TGCGCCAGCAGCTTGGTCCCCGCCGGCGGCGGAGATACGCAGTATTTT. It yields the protein CASSLVPAGGGDTQYF. Complete variable domain (other parts from reference TRBV5-1 and TRBJ2-3): KAGVTQTPRYLIKTRGQQVTLSCSPISGHRSVSWYQQTPGQGLQFLFEYFSETQRNKGNFPGRFSGRQFSNSRSEMNVSTLELGDSALYLCASSLVPAGGGDTQYFGPGTRLTVL.

This chain connects TRBV29-1 to TRBJ2-5; D possibly corresponds to TRBD1 (6 bases). Germline V lookup: CDR1 SQVTM, CDR2 ANQGSEA. The CDR3 has 15 residues. Trimming cost V 3 bases and J 5 bases, with 19 bases left between them. The CDR3 region is CSVDLWTARSETQYF. DNA of the CDR3: TGCAGCGTTGATCTCTGGACAGCCAGGTCGGAGACCCAGTACTTC.

This clonotype was counted only a few times. The V call is TRBV27, the J call TRBJ2-1; 10 bases match TRBD1. The V and J ends lost 1 base and 8 bases, in that order; junction bases with no gene match: 11. CDR3 length equals 17 residues. Germline assignment: CDR1 MNHEY and CDR2 SMNVEV (reference sequence). The CDR3 spells CASSLFFPGQGLYEQFF. The CDR3, as DNA: TGTGCCAGCAGTTTATTTTTCCCGGGACAGGGGCTATATGAGCAGTTCTTC.

This clonotype was seen only a few times. CDR3 residues: CASSPKPRVGETQYF. DNA for the CDR3: TGTGCCAGCAGCCCAAAACCCCGGGTCGGTGAGACCCAGTACTTC. V gene TRBV7-9 combines with J gene TRBJ2-5; D remains unclear. V lost 5 bases and J lost 5, with 18 bases in between. CDR1 and CDR2 (germline): SEHNR, FQNEAQ (reference sequence). The CDR3 is made up of 15 amino acids.